This T cell receptor beta chain was identified during a study of blood T cells in healthy people across ages. Points from the study as a whole: Unsorted PBMCs blocked a conclusive comparison of naive and antigen-experienced cells.

V lost 5 bases to trimming and J lost 4 bases, with 15 bases between them. Per germline, CDR1 DFQATT and CDR2 SNEGSKA (reference sequence). The CDR3 contains 14 residues. A second PCR, run for roughly 7 to 11 cycles, used a sample-barcoded 5' primer plus a J-beta primer mix. TCRdb re-called the 5' RACE reads with MiXCR, one entry per CDR3 protein. This sample has around 900,000 distinct CDR3 sequences, with more than 25% found just once. Details on this clonotype: Its target is not known.

The sample, around 10 milliliters of peripheral blood, was drawn from each donor. V is TRBV20-1 and J is TRBJ1-5; possibly TRBD1 for D (6 bases). The TCR was taken from an elderly woman in good health. Sequencing was done on a sample of blood. The chain's CDR3 is CSAPPGGRNQPQHF. CDR3 nucleotide sequence: TGCAGTGCTCCGCCCGGGGGCCGGAATCAGCCCCAGCATTTT.